These 26 T cell receptor beta chains were all obtained from the same sample, sequenced in a study of T cells in Graves' hyperthyroidism and ophthalmopathy (dated by TCRdb to about 2019). Libraries were made using multiplex PCR. Sequencing was carried out with an Illumina HiSeq 2000. The TCR beta CDR3 regions were amplified from the RNA transcripts. A first-round RT-PCR of the TCR CDR3 used the HTBI primer set with the Qiagen OneStep RT-PCR kit. The public reads were reanalyzed by TCRdb: fastp trimming at Q25, MiXCR alignment, in-frame beta chains only. For every CDR3 protein sequence, its rows merge into one entry that carries the most common genes and DNA. The sample profile shows 600,000 or so distinct CDR3 sequences; 15% to 20% of them were found once. Together, the top ten hold 3% to 4% of the sample. Sequencing was carried out using blood. These receptors came from a woman aged 30 to 39 with Graves' hyperthyroidism.

The table lists this clonotype with many counts. The V gene is TRBV12-3 or TRBV12-4, the J gene TRBJ2-7, with 9 bases that match TRBD1. After removal of 6 bases from V and 2 bases from J, the junction contained 5 bases not matched to a gene. The length of the CDR3 is 14 residues. CDR3 sequence: CASRTGTGTYEQYF. CDR3 DNA: TGTGCCAGCAGGACCGGGACAGGGACCTACGAGCAGTACTTC.

Ten or more counts support this clonotype. The V call is TRBV30, the J call TRBJ2-1; TRBD2 agrees at 11 bases. CDR3 length: 13 residues. Germline V gene data show CDR1 as GTSNPN and CDR2 as SVGIG (reference sequence). J gave up 3 bases and V 6 bases, and 1 base lay outside the gene matches. DNA for the CDR3: TGTGCCTGTGGGACTAGCGGCTACAATGAGCAGTTCTTC. Protein sequence: CACGTSGYNEQFF.

This chain uses TRBV6-4 with TRBJ2-1; 9 positions agree with TRBD2. The J segment lost 3 bases and the V segment lost 6 bases, leaving 6 bases of the junction unmatched. CDR3 size: 15 residues. Germline CDR1 is MRHNA and CDR2 is SNTAGT. CDR3 residues: CASSEVAGDYNEQFF. The CDR3 region has the DNA TGTGCCAGCAGCGAAGTAGCGGGAGACTACAATGAGCAGTTCTTC.

This clonotype was seen ten or more times. The chain uses TRBV19 and TRBJ2-7, with D maybe TRBD2 (5 bases). Germline V gene sequence: CDR1 LNHDA, CDR2 SQIVND (reference sequence). Trimming removed 2 bases from V and 1 base from J, with 12 bases in between. This CDR3 has 15 residues. CDR3 sequence: CASSIREAGSYEQYF. The CDR3 DNA reads TGTGCCAGTAGTATACGGGAAGCCGGGTCCTACGAGCAGTACTTC.

The rearrangement joins TRBV3-1 to TRBJ1-1; D is perhaps TRBD1 (5 bases). In germline, CDR1 is LGHDT, CDR2 YNNKEL (reference sequence). The CDR3 has 14 residues. V lost 3 bases, J lost 4 bases, and 12 bases lay in between. CDR3 protein: CASSHEGTSTEAFF. Here the CDR3 DNA reads TGTGCCAGCAGCCATGAGGGGACCAGCACTGAAGCTTTCTTT.

This clonotype was found many times. This rearrangement joins TRBV18 to TRBJ2-3, with 9 bases that match TRBD2. Per the germline V gene, CDR1 is KGHSH and CDR2 is LQKENI. The junction had 3 bases not matched to a gene; V was cut back by 1 base and J by 1 base. The CDR3 spans 16 residues. The CDR3: CASSPLAGAGTDTQYF. CDR3 nucleotide sequence: TGTGCCAGCTCACCACTAGCGGGAGCGGGCACAGATACGCAGTATTTT.

This chain connects TRBV30 to TRBJ2-5, with D maybe TRBD1 (6 bases). From germline, CDR1 is GTSNPN and CDR2 SVGIG (reference sequence). The CDR3 consists of 12 residues. V was cut by 4 bases and J by 5 bases, with 11 bases left in between. The CDR3 loop is CAWTGASETQYF. CDR3 nucleotide sequence: TGTGCCTGGACAGGGGCGTCGGAGACCCAGTACTTC.

This clonotype was detected ten times or more. The chain joins TRBV5-1 to TRBJ1-2, with D uncertain. The V and J ends lost 2 bases and 4 bases respectively, with 9 bases between them. Germline CDR1 and CDR2: SGHRS and YFSETQ. This CDR3 has 13 residues. The CDR3 sequence is CASSFTASYGYTF. The CDR3 coding sequence is TGCGCCAGCAGCTTTACCGCCAGCTATGGCTACACCTTC. Full variable domain (missing parts from reference TRBV5-1 and TRBJ1-2): KAGVTQTPRYLIKTRGQQVTLSCSPISGHRSVSWYQQTPGQGLQFLFEYFSETQRNKGNFPGRFSGRQFSNSRSEMNVSTLELGDSALYLCASSFTASYGYTFGSGTRLTVV.

This chain links TRBV5-1 with TRBJ2-1; the match to TRBD2 covers 8 bases. The CDR3 runs 17 residues. Germline V lookup: CDR1 SGHRS, CDR2 YFSETQ. The V and J ends lost 0 bases and 9 bases, in that order; junction bases with no gene match: 14. The CDR3 sequence is CASSLGRGREVPTEQFF. The CDR3 coding sequence is TGCGCCAGCAGCTTGGGGCGGGGGCGGGAGGTCCCCACTGAGCAGTTCTTC.

This clonotype was seen only a few times. The chain combines TRBV20-1 with TRBJ1-1; no firm D call. From germline, CDR1 is DFQATT and CDR2 SNEGSKA (reference sequence). Trimming pared 0 bases from V and 1 base from J, leaving 9 bases between. CDR3 size: 14 residues. The CDR3 sequence: CSARDRVANTEAFF. CDR3 in DNA: TGCAGTGCTAGAGATAGGGTGGCGAACACTGAAGCTTTCTTT.

This clonotype was seen only once. The V gene is TRBV28, the J gene TRBJ1-1; 8 bases are shared with TRBD1. Losses at the gene ends were 3 bases for V and 4 bases for J; bases not matched to a gene: 4. Per germline, CDR1 MDHEN and CDR2 SYDVKM. This CDR3 is 14 amino acids long. The DNA for the CDR3 is TGTGCCAGCAGTTTGCCAGGGGGCTCCACTGAAGCTTTCTTT. It encodes CASSLPGGSTEAFF.

This clonotype was recorded many times. This chain joins TRBV13 and TRBJ1-1, with D hard to call. V lost 4 bases and J lost 1, with 7 bases in between. The CDR3 loop spans 13 amino acids. Germline lookup yields CDR1 PRHDT and CDR2 FYEKMQ (reference sequence). For the CDR3, the DNA is TGTGCCAGCAGCTCTGCCCAGAACACTGAAGCTTTCTTT. Its protein is CASSSAQNTEAFF.

This clonotype occurred many times. J is TRBJ2-5 and V is TRBV10-3; 7 bases align to TRBD2. CDR3 length equals 14 residues. Germline trimming cut 2 bases from V and 1 base from J; bases unmatched to any gene: 1. The germline V gene encodes CDR1 ENHRY and CDR2 SYGVKD. CDR3: CAISEREVQETQYF. For the CDR3, the DNA is TGTGCCATCAGTGAGCGGGAGGTCCAAGAGACCCAGTACTTC.

This clonotype was counted ten times or more. The V gene is TRBV5-1, the J gene TRBJ2-3, with D unresolved. Germline values: CDR1 SGHRS, CDR2 YFSETQ. V was shortened by 5 bases and J by 4 bases, with 14 bases between the two germline ends. The CDR3 runs 14 residues. The CDR3 DNA is TGCGCCAGCAGACCGCTCATCCCCTCAGATACGCAGTATTTT. This codes for CASRPLIPSDTQYF.

The chain is built from TRBV12-3 or TRBV12-4 and TRBJ2-1, with a possible D match to TRBD2 (6 bases). Trimming took 1 base from V and 2 from J, leaving 18 bases between them. The CDR3 sequence is 18 residues long. For the CDR3, the DNA is TGTGCCAGCAGTTTAGAATGGTTGCGGGGCAGTGCCTACAATGAGCAGTTCTTC. Protein product: CASSLEWLRGSAYNEQFF.

This clonotype was counted many times. This chain joins TRBV2 and TRBJ2-7; D tentatively fits TRBD1 or TRBD2 (5 bases each). The germline V gene has CDR1 SNHLY and CDR2 FYNNEI. V shed 6 bases and J shed 0 bases, with 9 bases lying between them. This CDR3 comprises 13 residues. The CDR3 DNA is TGTGCCAGCAGCCGGGACGTCTCCTACGAGCAGTACTTC. Protein: CASSRDVSYEQYF.

The chain uses TRBV29-1 and TRBJ2-5; 8 nucleotides line up with TRBD2. CDR3 length: 15 residues. V trimming: 3 bases; J trimming: 1 base; junction bases outside the gene matches: 7. Germline V gene sequence: CDR1 SQVTM, CDR2 ANQGSEA. CDR3 sequence reads: CSVDSPSGFQETQYF. DNA of the CDR3: TGCAGCGTTGATTCGCCTAGCGGGTTCCAAGAGACCCAGTACTTC.

The table lists this clonotype with many counts. The V and J genes are TRBV2 and TRBJ2-7; 10 nucleotides align to TRBD1. The V gene's germline CDR1 is SNHLY and CDR2 FYNNEI. V was pared by 8 bases and J by 2 bases, with 3 bases of the junction left unmatched. This CDR3 is 13 amino acids long. The CDR3, as DNA: TGTGCCAGCGGGGACAGGGGACCCTACGAGCAGTACTTC. Protein sequence: CASGDRGPYEQYF.

This clonotype was found many times. The chain combines TRBV30 with TRBJ1-1; 10 nucleotides agree with TRBD1. V shed 7 bases and J 5 bases; nucleotides not matched to a gene: 7. The CDR3 has 13 residues. Looked up from germline, CDR1 is GTSNPN and CDR2 is SVGIG (reference sequence). CDR3 in amino acids: CASQDRGGTEAFF. Written as DNA, the CDR3 is TGTGCCTCCCAGGACAGGGGGGGTACTGAAGCTTTCTTT.

This chain uses TRBV4-2 with TRBJ2-7, with 7 bases matching TRBD2. Germline lookup yields CDR1 LGHNA and CDR2 YNFKEQ. The CDR3 runs 14 residues. V was clipped by 0 bases and J by 2 bases; unmatched bases: 1. This chain's CDR3 is CASSQERGTYEQYF. The CDR3, as DNA: TGTGCCAGCAGCCAAGAGCGGGGGACCTACGAGCAGTACTTC.

This clonotype appeared a few times. The chain couples TRBV28 to TRBJ2-7, with D uncertain. The CDR3 is 15 residues long. CDR1 and CDR2 (germline): MDHEN, SYDVKM. With 6 bases removed from V and 7 bases from J, the gap between germline ends came to 22 bases. As DNA, the CDR3 is TGTGCCAGCAGAACCGGCAGCACCACTCCGGCAGAGCAGTACTTC. It translates to CASRTGSTTPAEQYF.

The rearrangement links TRBV6-4 to TRBJ1-5, with TRBD1 identical over 12 bases. This CDR3 comprises 15 residues. J was trimmed by 7 bases and V by 3 bases; bases with no gene match: 4. The germline V gene encodes CDR1 MRHNA and CDR2 SNTAGT. The CDR3 loop is CASSEGTGGGQPQHF. CDR3 sequence (DNA): TGTGCCAGCAGTGAGGGGACAGGGGGCGGGCAGCCCCAGCATTTT.

V usage is TRBV3-1 and J usage is TRBJ2-7, with D uncertain. The V and J ends lost 3 bases and 4 bases respectively, with 7 bases between them. This CDR3 comprises 12 residues. CDR1 is LGHDT, CDR2 YNNKEL, per germline (reference sequence). The CDR3 spells CASSQIEYEQYF. DNA for the CDR3: TGTGCCAGCAGCCAGATAGAATACGAGCAGTACTTC.

A note on this clonotype: This clone may be a read error of a much larger clone one base away. The chain employs TRBV2 and TRBJ2-1; TRBD2 is a possible D gene (8 bases). Germline values: CDR1 SNHLY, CDR2 FYNNEI. The CDR3 extends over 11 amino acids. CDR3 nucleotides: TGTGCCAGCAGACAGGGGAAGCGGGAGCTCTTC. It encodes CASRQGKRELF.

This clonotype was seen many times. This chain joins TRBV28 and TRBJ2-7, with 11 bases identical to TRBD1. Germline V gene lookup returns CDR1 MDHEN and CDR2 SYDVKM. This CDR3 has 16 amino acids. J was trimmed by 7 bases and V by 3 bases; bases with no gene match: 11. CDR3 loop: CASSFGTGQGVGEQYF. Here the CDR3 DNA reads TGTGCCAGCAGTTTTGGTACGGGACAGGGGGTAGGAGAGCAGTACTTC. Complete variable domain (other parts from reference TRBV28 and TRBJ2-7): DVKVTQSSRYLVKRTGEKVFLECVQDMDHENMFWYRQDPGLGLRLIYFSYDVKMKEKGDIPEGYSVSREKKERFSLILESASTNQTSMYLCASSFGTGQGVGEQYFGPGTRLTVT.

This clonotype came up a few times. The chain employs TRBV18 and TRBJ1-5, with 7 bases identical to TRBD1. Germline CDR1 is KGHSH and CDR2 is LQKENI. This CDR3 comprises 16 residues. The V and J ends lost 3 bases and 4 bases, in that order; junction bases with no gene match: 9. CDR3 sequence: CASSPGTATSNQPQHF. The DNA for the CDR3 is TGTGCCAGCTCACCCGGGACAGCTACCTCGAATCAGCCCCAGCATTTT. Drawing the rest from reference TRBV18 and TRBJ1-5, the complete variable domain is NAGVMQNPRHLVRRRGQEARLRCSPMKGHSHVYWYRQLPEEGLKFMVYLQKENIIDESGMPKERFSAEFPKEGPSILRIQQVVRGDSAAYFCASSPGTATSNQPQHFGDGTRLSIL.